The 27 T cell receptor beta chains presented below share a single source sample, sequenced in a study of metastatic and nonmetastatic thyroid tumors. TCRdb re-called clones via MiXCR from the PCR reads. Among 24,000 or so clones, approximately 24% were seen once, and the ten largest hold roughly 8%. Not a single patient had been given any form of treatment at any point before undergoing thyroid surgery. The specimen sequenced was blood. Receptors were obtained from a female donor with papillary thyroid cancer or a benign thyroid nodule (not recorded which). Some clones in this sample may be carry-over from other donors' samples.

The V gene is TRBV28, the J gene TRBJ2-7; D remains unclear. Deletions cut 10 bases from V and 2 bases from J, with 15 bases between. Germline V gene lookup returns CDR1 MDHEN and CDR2 SYDVKM. The CDR3 extends over 13 amino acids. This CDR3 reads CAIIPWPTYEQYF. As DNA, the CDR3 is TGTGCCATCATCCCTTGGCCCACCTACGAGCAGTACTTC.

Turning to this clone: The CDR3 carries no conserved terminal phenylalanine or tryptophan, so it likely arises from a read error. The DNA is omitted, as the CDR3 cannot be located on it reliably, and the CDR3 follows TCRdb's listing. The V gene is TRBV3-1, the J gene TRBJ2-7; TRBD1, the table's D call, was not compared with the DNA. CDR1 LGHDT and CDR2 YNNKEL come from the germline V gene (reference sequence). The CDR3 numbers 15 amino acids, ends counted. CDR3 loop: CASSQVGQGLNEEYL.

Many counts were recorded for this clone. V and J are TRBV20-1 and TRBJ2-3, with 11 bases that match TRBD2. The V and J ends lost 3 bases and 5 bases, in that order; junction bases with no gene match: 10. CDR1 DFQATT and CDR2 SNEGSKA come from the germline V gene (reference sequence). The length of the CDR3 is 16 residues. The DNA for the CDR3 is TGCAGTGCTAGGGTTAGCGGGGGGGCCGCGGGAGATACGCAGTATTTT. Translated, it gives CSARVSGGAAGDTQYF.

This clone was seen only a few times. The chain is built from TRBV27 and TRBJ2-1, with 10 bases matching TRBD2. This CDR3 is 16 amino acids long. Trimming took 7 bases from V and 3 from J; bases not matched to a gene: 9. Germline CDR1 is MNHEY and CDR2 is SMNVEV (reference sequence). CDR3 coding DNA: TGTGCCAGCACCTCCTATCTAGCGGGAGTCTACAATGAGCAGTTCTTC. It encodes CASTSYLAGVYNEQFF.

This clone was seen many times. The chain has TRBV30 and TRBJ1-2, with a tentative D call TRBD1 (6 bases). CDR1 is GTSNPN, CDR2 SVGIG, per germline (reference sequence). The CDR3 loop spans 15 amino acids. With 8 bases removed from V and 7 bases from J, the gap between germline ends came to 26 bases. Here the CDR3 DNA reads TGTGCCCGCAGTGACGGGGGGGCGGTTGGTGGTGGCTACACCTTC. Residues: CARSDGGAVGGGYTF.

This clone showed up many times. This rearrangement joins TRBV20-1 to TRBJ2-1; D not resolved. V was cut by 1 base and J by 4 bases, with 5 bases left in between. CDR1 is DFQATT, CDR2 SNEGSKA, per germline (reference sequence). CDR3 length: 12 amino acids. DNA of the CDR3: TGCAGTGCTAGAGGCCATTACAATGAGCAGTTCTTC. Protein sequence: CSARGHYNEQFF.

This clone was counted ten times or more. This rearrangement joins TRBV7-6 to TRBJ2-2; perhaps TRBD1 as D (7 bases). The CDR3 contains 15 residues. The germline CDR1 and CDR2 sequences are SGHVS and FNYEAQ. V was cut by 5 bases and J by 4 bases, with 14 bases left in between. The CDR3 sequence: CASSGGTAATGELFF. DNA for the CDR3: TGTGCCAGCAGCGGGGGGACAGCCGCCACCGGGGAGCTGTTTTTT. Variable domain in full (rest from reference TRBV7-6 and TRBJ2-2): GAGVSQSPRYKVTKRGQDVALRCDPISGHVSLYWYRQALGQGPEFLTYFNYEAQQDKSGLPNDRFSAERPEGSISTLTIQRTEQRDSAMYRCASSGGTAATGELFFGEGSRLTVL.

This clone was counted many times. J is TRBJ2-7 and V is TRBV10-2; TRBD1 agrees at 7 bases. CDR3 length: 13 residues. V gave up 8 bases and J gave up 3 bases; unmatched junction bases: 7. Germline assignment: CDR1 WSHSY and CDR2 SAAADI. The CDR3 nucleotides read TGCGCCAGCCTCCGACAGGGAAGCTACGAGCAGTACTTC. Amino acids: CASLRQGSYEQYF.

This clone was seen at least ten times. The V gene is TRBV28, the J gene TRBJ2-2; a weak D match, TRBD2 (5 bases). The CDR3 covers 15 residues. The germline gives CDR1 MDHEN, CDR2 SYDVKM. The ends were cut back, 2 bases at V and 5 bases at J, with 12 bases in the middle. The CDR3 loop reads CASSLISGSTGELFF. For the CDR3, the DNA is TGTGCCAGCAGTTTAATTTCGGGGAGTACCGGGGAGCTGTTTTTT.

This clone was recorded many times. The chain couples TRBV5-1 to TRBJ2-1, with 7 bases lining up with TRBD2. V lost 1 base to trimming and J lost 6 bases; unmatched junction nucleotides: 10. CDR3 length: 16 residues. The V gene's germline CDR1 is SGHRS and CDR2 YFSETQ. The CDR3 DNA follows: TGCGCCAGCAGCTTGCGGGCTAGCGGTACTGGCAATGAGCAGTTCTTC. It encodes CASSLRASGTGNEQFF.

The count of this clone is one. The rearrangement uses TRBV5-1 and TRBJ1-6; TRBD1 matches 8 bases. The CDR3 has 16 residues. Trimming removed 3 bases from V and 9 bases from J; junction bases left unmatched: 11. Germline V gives CDR1 SGHRS, CDR2 YFSETQ. The CDR3 nucleotides read TGCGCCAGCAGCTCCCAAACCAGGGGGCAGGGTTCACCCCTCCACTTT. Protein sequence: CASSSQTRGQGSPLHF.

In this sample, this clone turned up a few times. This may stem from a read error, because a much larger clone lies one nucleotide away. The rearrangement uses TRBV29-1 and TRBJ2-1; D is unresolved. Germline loops: CDR1 SQVTM, CDR2 ANQGSEA. This CDR3 is built from 12 residues. CDR3 nucleotide sequence: TGCAGCGTTGAAAGGGTAAACAATGAGCGGTTCTTC. Its protein is CSVERVNNERFF.

The V and J genes are TRBV6-2 or TRBV6-3 and TRBJ1-2; the D gene is possibly TRBD1 (5 bases). Germline loops: CDR1 MNHEY, CDR2 SVGEGT. The CDR3 has 12 amino acids. The V and J ends lost 8 bases and 3 bases respectively, with 10 bases between them. CDR3 sequence (DNA): TGTGCCAGCTGGGGCATCTACTATGGCTACACCTTC. It is translated as CASWGIYYGYTF.

This clone has a count of ten or more. The chain employs TRBV6-1 and TRBJ1-4, with no clear D. V lost 8 bases and J 10 bases, leaving 20 bases between the germline ends. Germline V gives CDR1 MNHNS, CDR2 SASEGT. The CDR3 loop spans 14 amino acids. CDR3 coding DNA: TGTGCCAGCCATCATCCGCCAACCGCGATAAAACTGTTTTTT. Translating gives CASHHPPTAIKLFF.

The rearrangement joins TRBV12-3 or TRBV12-4 to TRBJ1-4; D is possibly TRBD1 (6 bases). V shed 1 base and J shed 7 bases, with 13 bases lying between them. CDR3 length: 15 amino acids. CDR3 protein: CASSLGRGGGEKLFF. The CDR3 coding sequence is TGTGCCAGCAGTTTAGGAAGGGGAGGGGGTGAAAAACTGTTTTTT.

The table lists this clone with many counts. The chain employs TRBV5-6 and TRBJ2-7; D could derive from TRBD1 or TRBD2 (5 bases each). The CDR3 covers 15 residues. Trimming removed 2 bases from V and 2 bases from J, with 14 bases in between. Germline lookup yields CDR1 SGHDT and CDR2 YYEEEE. Written as DNA, the CDR3 is TGTGCCAGCAGCTTTACCGGGACCGATACCTACGAGCAGTACTTC. Residues: CASSFTGTDTYEQYF.

At least ten counts were recorded for this clone. The rearrangement joins TRBV6-2 or TRBV6-3 to TRBJ1-1; D not resolved. Trimming removed 0 bases at V and 11 bases at J, with 13 bases between. Germline CDR1 is MNHEY and CDR2 is SVGEGT. This CDR3 has 13 amino acids. The CDR3 loop reads CASSYSRPSWAFF. CDR3 sequence (DNA): TGTGCCAGCAGTTACTCCAGGCCATCATGGGCTTTCTTT.

The sample holds many counts of this clone. The genes are TRBV7-2 and TRBJ2-3; D gene uncertain. The CDR3 length is 15 residues. With 3 bases removed from V and 2 bases from J, the gap between germline ends came to 12 bases. The germline CDR1 and CDR2 sequences are SGHTA and FQGNSA. This CDR3 is CASSFRPFATDTQYF. The CDR3 DNA is TGTGCCAGCAGCTTCCGACCCTTCGCCACAGATACGCAGTATTTT.

V usage is TRBV5-1 and J usage is TRBJ1-2, with 8 bases that match TRBD1. The CDR3 consists of 15 residues. Germline V gene data show CDR1 as SGHRS and CDR2 as YFSETQ. V shed 3 bases and J 2 bases; nucleotides not matched to a gene: 6. The CDR3 region has the DNA TGCGCCAGCAGCTCCGGGACAGGCCCGAACTATGGCTACACCTTC. Its protein is CASSSGTGPNYGYTF.

This clone is medium-sized by share. Other DNA sequences within the sample encode an identical CDR3. This chain uses TRBV6-5 with TRBJ2-7; TRBD1 is a possible D gene (6 bases). Germline-derived CDR1 and CDR2 are MNHEY and SVGAGI. CDR3 size: 16 residues. V gave up 0 bases and J gave up 3 bases, with 15 bases separating them. DNA of the CDR3: TGTGCCAGCAGTTACTCCTACAGGGCCCTTATCTACGAGCAGTACTTC. Encoded protein: CASSYSYRALIYEQYF.

This rearrangement joins TRBV5-1 to TRBJ1-2; no firm D call. This CDR3 comprises 12 residues. Trimming stripped 0 bases from V and 9 bases from J, with 9 bases between. From germline, CDR1 is SGHRS and CDR2 YFSETQ. The CDR3 DNA is TGCGCCAGCAGCTTGGCCAGAGATTGCTACACCTTC. This codes for CASSLARDCYTF. Looking up the rest from reference TRBV5-1 and TRBJ1-2 gives the full variable domain: KAGVTQTPRYLIKTRGQQVTLSCSPISGHRSVSWYQQTPGQGLQFLFEYFSETQRNKGNFPGRFSGRQFSNSRSEMNVSTLELGDSALYLCASSLARDCYTFGSGTRLTVV.

This clone was picked up many times. V and J are TRBV24-1 and TRBJ1-2, with 7 bases aligning to TRBD1. V was clipped by 4 bases and J by 8 bases; unmatched bases: 6. The CDR3 length is 13 residues. CDR1 is KGHDR and CDR2 is SFDVKD in the germline V gene. The CDR3 spells CATSDPGTDGYTF. DNA for the CDR3: TGTGCCACCAGTGACCCGGGGACAGACGGCTACACCTTC.

By share, this clone ranks as medium-sized (0.01 to 0.1%). The chain combines TRBV28 with TRBJ1-5; D gene ambiguous. The CDR3 runs 13 residues. Germline V gives CDR1 MDHEN, CDR2 SYDVKM. The V end was cut by 5 bases, the J end by 2 bases, with 7 bases between. DNA for the CDR3: TGTGCCAGCAGTATAGTAGGCAATCAGCCCCAGCATTTT. Translation gives CASSIVGNQPQHF.

This clone ranks as medium-sized. This chain connects TRBV6-1 to TRBJ2-2, with D perhaps matching TRBD2 (5 bases). V was trimmed by 5 bases and J by 3 bases, leaving 10 bases between them. The CDR3 length is 14 residues. The germline CDR1 and CDR2 sequences are MNHNS and SASEGT. CDR3 DNA sequence: TGTGCCAGCAGTCCGAGCGGTGACACCGGGGAGCTGTTTTTT. Protein: CASSPSGDTGELFF.

The chain links TRBV30 to TRBJ2-2; tentatively, D is TRBD2 (6 bases). CDR3 length: 14 residues. Trimming took 7 bases from V and 5 from J, leaving 17 bases between them. Germline V CDR1 and CDR2: GTSNPN, SVGIG (reference sequence). The CDR3 DNA is TGTGCCTCCACCCGGGACGGAGGGACCGGGGAGCTGTTTTTT. Its translation: CASTRDGGTGELFF.

This clone appeared many times. Here the CDR3 reads CASSLGPGAGDYGYTF. CDR3 DNA: TGTGCCAGCAGCTTAGGCCCGGGGGCAGGCGACTATGGCTACACCTTC. The chain joins TRBV11-2 to TRBJ1-2; D is perhaps TRBD1 (6 bases). CDR1 SGHAT and CDR2 FQNNGV come from the germline V gene. V was trimmed by 1 base and J by 3 bases, leaving 15 bases between them. There are 16 residues in the CDR3. Combining the CDR3 with reference TRBV11-2 and TRBJ1-2 gives the whole variable domain EAGVAQSPRYKIIEKRQSVAFWCNPISGHATLYWYQQILGQGPKLLIQFQNNGVVDDSQLPKDRFSAERLKGVDSTLKIQPAKLEDSAVYLCASSLGPGAGDYGYTFGSGTRLTVV.

This clone was seen repeatedly, ten times or more. The chain links TRBV15 to TRBJ2-5; D gene ambiguous. Trimming shortened V by 0 bases and J by 2 bases, and 7 bases separated the two germline ends. This CDR3 region has 14 residues. From germline, CDR1 is LNHNV and CDR2 YYDKDF (reference sequence). CDR3 loop: CATSRDQNQETQYF. CDR3 sequence (DNA): TGTGCCACCAGCAGAGATCAAAATCAAGAGACCCAGTACTTC.